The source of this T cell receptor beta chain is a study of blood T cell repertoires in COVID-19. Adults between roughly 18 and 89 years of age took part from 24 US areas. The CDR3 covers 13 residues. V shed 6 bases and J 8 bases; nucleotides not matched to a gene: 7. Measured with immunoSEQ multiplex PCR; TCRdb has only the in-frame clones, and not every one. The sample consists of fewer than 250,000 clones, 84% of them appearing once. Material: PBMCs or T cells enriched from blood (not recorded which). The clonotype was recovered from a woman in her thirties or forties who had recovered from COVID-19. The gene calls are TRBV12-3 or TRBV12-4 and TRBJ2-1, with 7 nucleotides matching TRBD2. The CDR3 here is CASRRERQDEQFF. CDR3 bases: TGTGCCAGCAGGCGGGAGAGGCAAGATGAGCAGTTCTTC.